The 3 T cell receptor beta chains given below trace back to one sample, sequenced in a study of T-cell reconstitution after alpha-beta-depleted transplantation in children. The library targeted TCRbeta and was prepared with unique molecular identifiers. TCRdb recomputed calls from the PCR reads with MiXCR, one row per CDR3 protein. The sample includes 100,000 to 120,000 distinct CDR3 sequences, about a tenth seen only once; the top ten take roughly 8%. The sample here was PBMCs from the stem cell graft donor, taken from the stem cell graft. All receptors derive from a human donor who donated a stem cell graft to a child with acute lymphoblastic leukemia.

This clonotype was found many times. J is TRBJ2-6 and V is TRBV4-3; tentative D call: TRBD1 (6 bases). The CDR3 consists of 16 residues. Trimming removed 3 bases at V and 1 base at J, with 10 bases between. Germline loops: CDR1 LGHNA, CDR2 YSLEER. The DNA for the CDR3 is TGCGCCAGCAGCCACAGAACAGGGTCTGGGGCCAACGTCCTGACTTTC. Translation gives CASSHRTGSGANVLTF.

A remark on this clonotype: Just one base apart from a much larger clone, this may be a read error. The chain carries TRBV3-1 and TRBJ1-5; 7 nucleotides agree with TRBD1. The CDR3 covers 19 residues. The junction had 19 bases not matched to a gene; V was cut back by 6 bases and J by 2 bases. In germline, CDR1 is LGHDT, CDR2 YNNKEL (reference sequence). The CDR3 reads CASSLDRTTLTRGNQPQHF. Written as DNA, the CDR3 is TGTGCCAGCAGTTTGGACAGGACTACTTTAACTAGGGGCAATCAGCCCCAGCATTTT.

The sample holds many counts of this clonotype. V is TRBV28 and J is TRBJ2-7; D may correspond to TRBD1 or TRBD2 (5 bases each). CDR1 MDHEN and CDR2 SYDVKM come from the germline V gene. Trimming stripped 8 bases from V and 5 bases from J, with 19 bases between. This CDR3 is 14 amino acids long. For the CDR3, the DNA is TGTGCCAGCCTCGGCAGGGAGTACGGGCACGAGCAGTACTTC. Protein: CASLGREYGHEQYF.